This is a list of T cell receptor beta chains from one sample in a study of blood T cell repertoires in COVID-19. Data came from immunoSEQ multiplex PCR; TCRdb stores just in-frame clones and leaves some out. Counted here are fewer than 25,000 clones, about 91% occurring once; the ten biggest clones make up over 2.5%. Input material: peripheral blood. The receptors derive from a woman in her 70s with active COVID-19. The CDR3 runs from the conserved cysteine through the conserved F or W. Each record gives: clone size, V gene, D gene, J gene, CDR3 DNA, CDR3 protein. D genes are given only for firm matches. Rows may omit the clone size; those that give it use once, few, many or a size class.

>.|TRBV7-9|.|TRBJ2-7
TGTGCCAGCAGCTTACAGGCCTCCGAGCAGTACTTC
CASSLQASEQYF
>.|TRBV30|TRBD1|TRBJ1-5
TGTGCCTGGAGTGGGCCAGGACAGGGACGGCAGCCCCAGCATTTT
CAWSGPGQGRQPQHF
>.|TRBV5-6|.|TRBJ2-1
TGTGCCAGCAGCTTGTCTGTCGCCAGGAATGAGCAGTTCTTC
CASSLSVARNEQFF
>.|TRBV3-1/TRBV3-2|TRBD1|TRBJ1-2
TGTGCCAGCAGCCAATGGGACAGGGGATTTAACTATGGCTACACCTTC
CASSQWDRGFNYGYTF
>once|TRBV5-4|TRBD1|TRBJ2-3
TGTGCCAGCAGCCTAGGACAGGGAGGAGGGGATACGCAGTATTTT
CASSLGQGGGDTQYF
>.|TRBV4-1|.|TRBJ2-7
TGCGCCAGCAGCCACCCCGGGTACGAGCAGTACTTC
CASSHPGYEQYF
>.|TRBV4-3|TRBD1|TRBJ1-2
TGCGCCAGCAGCCAAGATACTACCCGAGGGCCGACAGGGAACTATGGCTACACCTTC
CASSQDTTRGPTGNYGYTF
>.|TRBV28|.|TRBJ1-1
TGTGCCAGCAGTTTGACTTTCACTGAAGCTTTCTTT
CASSLTFTEAFF
>once|TRBV12-3/TRBV12-4|.|TRBJ1-6
TGTGCCAGCTTGGGGCGTGGTTCACCCCTCCACTTT
CASLGRGSPLHF
>few|TRBV4-2|.|TRBJ1-5
TGTGCCAGCAGCCCGAGACAGGACAGCAATCAGCCCCAGCATTTT
CASSPRQDSNQPQHF
>.|TRBV24-1|.|TRBJ2-6
TGTGCCACCAGTGACCCAAACTCTGGGGCCAACGTCCTGACTTTC
CATSDPNSGANVLTF
>.|TRBV5-3|.|TRBJ1-1
TGTGCCAGAAGCTTCGGTAGAATGAACACTGAAGCTTTCTTT
CARSFGRMNTEAFF
>.|TRBV6-5|TRBD1|TRBJ2-7
TGTGCCAGCATGGGACAGGGGCCCTACGAGCAGTACTTC
CASMGQGPYEQYF
>.|TRBV25-1|TRBD1|TRBJ2-2
TGTGCCAGCAGTTGGGGCAGGGGGATCGCGAACACCGGGGAGCTGTTTTTT
CASSWGRGIANTGELFF
>.|TRBV18|.|TRBJ2-7
TGTGCCAGCTCACCACCCGAGGCCCCGCGCGAGCAGTACTTC
CASSPPEAPREQYF
>.|TRBV20-1|.|TRBJ2-7
TGCAGTGCTATATGGAACCTAGCGCAGTACTTC
CSAIWNLAQYF
>.|TRBV4-3|.|TRBJ1-1
TGCGCCAGCAGCCGGGGGGACACTGAAGCTTTCTTT
CASSRGDTEAFF
>.|TRBV21-1|.|TRBJ2-7
TGTGCCAGCAGCAAAGGGTGGCGTCGACAGGGGGCAAGCTCCTACGAGCAGTACTTC
CASSKGWRRQGASSYEQYF
>once|TRBV13|.|TRBJ1-6
TGTGCCAGCAGCTTAGGAGGGGTTTTCGGGGGCCTCCACTTT
CASSLGGVFGGLHF
>once|TRBV18|.|TRBJ1-2
TGTGCCAGCTCGGCCACAGGGAGCTTCTTTGATGGCTACACCTTC
CASSATGSFFDGYTF
>.|TRBV9|.|TRBJ2-2
TGTGCCAGCAGCGTACGCGGCGGGGCGAACACCGGGGAGCTGTTTTTT
CASSVRGGANTGELFF
>.|TRBV7-9|TRBD1|TRBJ1-5
TGTGCCAGCAGCGCGGGGACAGCAAATTCGGGACGGCCCCAGCATTTT
CASSAGTANSGRPQHF
>.|TRBV27|TRBD2|TRBJ2-7
TGTGCCAGCCACGAAGCGGGGACCCCCTACGAGCAGTACTTC
CASHEAGTPYEQYF
>.|TRBV27|TRBD1|TRBJ1-5
TGTGCCAGCAGTTTACGACAGGGCACGCAGCCCCAGCATTTT
CASSLRQGTQPQHF
>.|TRBV5-1|.|TRBJ2-3
TGCGCCAGCAGCCTAGACAGGTCCCGAGATACGCAGTATTTT
CASSLDRSRDTQYF
>.|TRBV21-1|.|TRBJ2-7
TGTGCCAGCAGCAAAGCGGGCCAGGGGTTCCACGAGCAGTACTTC
CASSKAGQGFHEQYF
>.|TRBV28|TRBD2|TRBJ2-7
TGTGCCACCGGGGGGGGCCTCTCCTACGAGCAGTACTTC
CATGGGLSYEQYF
>.|TRBV19|TRBD1|TRBJ1-3
TGTGCCAGTAGTCTCACGACAGGGAGCTCTGGAAACACCATATATTTT
CASSLTTGSSGNTIYF
>.|TRBV7-2|TRBD1|TRBJ1-5
TGTGCCAGCAGCCCGGGATCTAACAGGGGTAGACAGCCCCAGCATTTT
CASSPGSNRGRQPQHF
>.|TRBV7-3|TRBD2|TRBJ2-5
TGTGCCAGCAGCTTAGTGGGCGGGAGGGCCCCAGAGACCCAGTACTTC
CASSLVGGRAPETQYF
>few|TRBV27|.|TRBJ2-1
TGTGCCAGCAGTTTATCGGGCTCGTGGAATGAGCAGTTCTTC
CASSLSGSWNEQFF
>.|TRBV2|TRBD2|TRBJ2-1
TGTGCCAGCAGTGACGGCAGCGGGATCAACAATGAGCAGTTCTTC
CASSDGSGINNEQFF
>.|TRBV19|TRBD1|TRBJ2-6
TGTGCCAGTAGTATAGCGGGGACAGCTCGAACTTCTGGGGCCAACGTCCTGACTTTC
CASSIAGTARTSGANVLTF
>.|TRBV7-2|.|TRBJ2-2
TGTGCCAGCAGCTCAAGCGTATCGGGACTTTACACCGGGGAGCTGTTTTTT
CASSSSVSGLYTGELFF
>.|TRBV2|TRBD2|TRBJ2-1
TGTGCCTCGTTAGCGGGAGGCCTGGCTAATGAGCAGTTCTTC
CASLAGGLANEQFF
>.|TRBV5-6|.|TRBJ1-4
TGTGCCAGCAGCTTCTTTTTAGTCCGGGGAGGTGAAAAACTGTTTTTT
CASSFFLVRGGEKLFF
>.|TRBV6-1|TRBD1|TRBJ2-7
TGTGCCAGCAGTGCTACTCCGGGACAGGGCCGTAGTGGGCAGTACTTC
CASSATPGQGRSGQYF